Detailed here is one TCR beta chain. Germline-derived CDR1 and CDR2 are LGHNA and YNFKEQ. The CDR3 consists of 14 residues. Losses at the gene ends were 1 base for V and 3 bases for J; bases not matched to a gene: 2. These data originate in a study of OX40 agonist ivuxolimab in advanced cancers. The table came from immunoSEQ multiplex PCR; TCRdb's copy has only in-frame clones and leaves some out. The repertoire consists of 30,000 to 45,000 clones, with roughly 86% occurring once and the leading ten covering 1.5% to 2%. The specimen was CD4+ or CD8+ T cells sorted from blood, collected in a trial of the OX40 agonist ivuxolimab. The rearrangement joins TRBV4-2 to TRBJ2-7; 8 bases align to TRBD1. This receptor was taken from an adult with an advanced solid tumor such as melanoma, head and neck, liver or kidney cancer. The CDR3 region has the DNA TGTGCCAGCAGCCAAGGGACAGGGCACTACGAGCAGTACTTC. Amino acids: CASSQGTGHYEQYF.